These 11 T cell receptor beta chains originate from one sample sequenced in a study of T cell responses to AZD1222 COVID-19 vaccine. Data came from immunoSEQ multiplex PCR; TCRdb stores just in-frame clones and leaves some out. This table holds 90,000 to 110,000 clones, roughly 87% found once. Sample: peripheral blood, taken on day 0 of AZD1222 vaccination. The receptors here all came from an adult in good health.

As concerns this clone: Other DNA sequences in the sample encode the same CDR3. The chain uses TRBV6-2 or TRBV6-3 and TRBJ1-5; D is undetermined. Trimming removed 2 bases at V and 4 bases at J, with 9 bases between. Germline CDR1 MNHEY, CDR2 SVGEGT. The CDR3 contains 14 residues. Here the CDR3 DNA reads TGTGCCAGCAGTTACGCCGGCGGGAATCAGCCCCAGCATTTT. This sequence encodes CASSYAGGNQPQHF.

The rearrangement joins TRBV7-9 to TRBJ1-6; no clear D gene. V shed 1 base and J shed 2 bases, with 3 bases lying between them. This CDR3 spans 14 amino acids. Germline V gene lookup returns CDR1 SEHNR and CDR2 FQNEAQ (reference sequence). The CDR3 bases are TGTGCCAGCAGCTTAGATGCCTATAATTCACCCCTCCACTTT. Translating it yields CASSLDAYNSPLHF. Together with reference TRBV7-9 and TRBJ1-6, the CDR3 gives the full variable domain: DTGVSQNPRHKITKRGQNVTFRCDPISEHNRLYWYRQTLGQGPEFLTYFQNEAQLEKSRLLSDRFSAERPKGSFSTLEIQRTEQGDSAMYLCASSLDAYNSPLHFGNGTRLTVT.

The chain recombines TRBV3-1 (or the pseudogene TRBV3-2) with TRBJ2-5, with D unclear. V lost 0 bases and J lost 7, with 18 bases in between. The germline V gene encodes CDR1 LGHDT and CDR2 YNNKEL (reference sequence). The CDR3 has 16 amino acids. In DNA, the CDR3 is TGTGCCAGCAGCCAAGATGATGCAGTAGTCCTTGGGACCCAGTACTTC. It codes for CASSQDDAVVLGTQYF.

The CDR3 region has the DNA TGTGCCATCAGGCAGGGTAAAGGCTACACCTTC. Its translation is CAIRQGKGYTF. The chain joins TRBV10-3 to TRBJ1-2; possibly TRBD1 for D (5 bases). CDR1 and CDR2 from the germline V gene are ENHRY and SYGVKD. The CDR3 totals 11 residues. Deletions cut 6 bases from V and 8 bases from J, with 10 bases between.

The count of this clone is one. The gene calls are TRBV15 and TRBJ2-4; maybe TRBD2 (5 bases). This CDR3 region has 16 residues. The V and J ends lost 0 bases and 1 base respectively, with 10 bases between them. Germline assignment: CDR1 LNHNV and CDR2 YYDKDF (reference sequence). In DNA, the CDR3 is TGTGCCACCAGCAGAGATCCGGGGAAGGCCAAAAACATTCAGTACTTC. This translates into CATSRDPGKAKNIQYF.

The V and J genes are TRBV2 and TRBJ1-4; no definite D call. V was trimmed by 1 base and J by 2 bases, leaving 8 bases between them. The germline CDR1 and CDR2 sequences are SNHLY and FYNNEI. The CDR3 contains 15 residues. CDR3 in DNA: TGTGCCAGCAGTGAAGATCTACAGACTAATGAAAAACTGTTTTTT. Protein: CASSEDLQTNEKLFF.

V usage is TRBV7-6 and J usage is TRBJ2-7; 10 positions match TRBD2. The CDR3 is 17 amino acids. CDR1 is SGHVS, CDR2 FNYEAQ, per germline. Germline trimming cut 5 bases from V and 3 bases from J; bases unmatched to any gene: 13. CDR3 amino acids: CASSHAPPTSGVYEQYF. The CDR3 nucleotides read TGTGCCAGCAGCCACGCCCCCCCCACTAGCGGGGTCTACGAGCAGTACTTC.

The J gene is TRBJ1-5, the V gene TRBV6-5; 8 positions agree with TRBD1. The CDR3 is 14 residues long. Germline V gene data show CDR1 as MNHEY and CDR2 as SVGAGI. Germline trimming cut 5 bases from V and 6 bases from J; bases unmatched to any gene: 6. The CDR3 DNA reads TGTGCCAGCAGTCGACAGGGGTTGGGTCAGCCCCAGCATTTT. It specifies CASSRQGLGQPQHF.

The chain uses TRBV7-9 and TRBJ2-2; a weak D match, TRBD2 (6 bases). Germline V gene lookup returns CDR1 SEHNR and CDR2 FQNEAQ (reference sequence). This CDR3 is 16 amino acids long. Trimming shortened V by 4 bases and J by 2 bases, and 14 bases separated the two germline ends. CDR3 DNA sequence: TGTGCCAGCAGCTCTCGGACTACCACTAACACCGGGGAGCTGTTTTTT. Its protein product is CASSSRTTTNTGELFF.

This clone was seen once. The chain uses TRBV6-1 and TRBJ2-5; 14 bases fit TRBD2. This CDR3 region has 16 residues. Per germline, CDR1 MNHNS and CDR2 SASEGT. V lost 1 base and J lost 5; bases outside the gene matches: 3. DNA for the CDR3: TGTGCCAGCAGTGAAGGACTAGCGGGGGGGCAGGAGACCCAGTACTTC. Its translation is CASSEGLAGGQETQYF.

This clone was counted a single time. The rearrangement links TRBV7-9 to TRBJ2-1, with 13 nucleotides matching TRBD2. Germline CDR1 is SEHNR and CDR2 is FQNEAQ (reference sequence). The CDR3 contains 15 residues. Germline trimming cut 9 bases from V and 4 bases from J; bases unmatched to any gene: 6. Here the CDR3 reads CASRLAGGIYNEQFF. The CDR3 DNA follows: TGTGCCAGTAGACTAGCGGGAGGAATTTACAATGAGCAGTTCTTC.